This T cell receptor beta chain was sequenced in a study of blood T cells in healthy people across ages. The V gene's germline CDR1 is LGHNA and CDR2 YSLEER. The CDR3 has 14 amino acids. Trimming stripped 4 bases from V and 3 bases from J, with 13 bases between. Alongside a J-beta primer mix, a sample-barcoded 5' primer served in a second PCR lasting 7 to 11 cycles. Every sample returned 2.5 million or more CDR3-containing paired-end reads. In TCRdb, the 5' RACE reads were re-called with MiXCR into one record per CDR3 protein. The table has about 760,000 distinct CDR3 sequences, roughly 56% seen once. This clonotype was picked up many times.

The clonotype originates from a man aged 35 to 55 in good health. Input material: blood. The chain carries TRBV4-3 and TRBJ2-7; maybe TRBD2 (5 bases). The CDR3 nucleotides read TGCGCCAGCAGCCGCGCGGGTGACTTCTACGAGCAGTACTTC. Translating it yields CASSRAGDFYEQYF.